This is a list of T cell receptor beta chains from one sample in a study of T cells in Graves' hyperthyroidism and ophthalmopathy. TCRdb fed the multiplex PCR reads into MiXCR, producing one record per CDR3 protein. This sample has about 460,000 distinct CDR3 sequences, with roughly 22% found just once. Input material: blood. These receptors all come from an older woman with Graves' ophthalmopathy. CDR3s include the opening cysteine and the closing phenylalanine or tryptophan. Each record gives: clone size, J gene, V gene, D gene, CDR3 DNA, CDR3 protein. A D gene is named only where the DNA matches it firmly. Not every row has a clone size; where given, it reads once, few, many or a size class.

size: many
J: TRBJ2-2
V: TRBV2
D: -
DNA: TGTGCCAGCAGTGTTCAGGGGCGGAACACCGGGGAGCTGTTTTTT
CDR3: CASSVQGRNTGELFF

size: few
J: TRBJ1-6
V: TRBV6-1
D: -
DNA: TGTGCCAGCAGTGTGGACATTACCTCACCCCTCCACTTT
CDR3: CASSVDITSPLHF

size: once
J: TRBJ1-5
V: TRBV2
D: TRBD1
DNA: TGTGCCAGCAGTGAAGCGCAACAACTGGGACAGCGCAATCAGCCCCAGCATTTT
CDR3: CASSEAQQLGQRNQPQHF

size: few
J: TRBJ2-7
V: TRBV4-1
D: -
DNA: TGCGCCAGCAGCCAAGAGGGACGTGGTACCTACGAGCAGTACTTC
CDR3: CASSQEGRGTYEQYF

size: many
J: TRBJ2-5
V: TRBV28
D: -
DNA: TGTGCCAGCACTTTTTCCGGGCGGCAAGAGACCCAGTACTTC
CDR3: CASTFSGRQETQYF

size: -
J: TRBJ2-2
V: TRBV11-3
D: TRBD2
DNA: TGTGCCAGCAGCTTCGCCGGGACTAGCGGGGCGAACACCGGGGAGCTGTTTTTT
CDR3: CASSFAGTSGANTGELFF

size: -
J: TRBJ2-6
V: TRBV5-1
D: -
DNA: TGCGCCAGCAGCTTGGCTGAGGCAGGGGCCAACGTCCTGACTTTC
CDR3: CASSLAEAGANVLTF

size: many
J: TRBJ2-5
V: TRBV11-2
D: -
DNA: TGTGCCAGCAGCTTAGTCGTGGGCTTCCAAGAGACCCAGTACTTC
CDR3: CASSLVVGFQETQYF

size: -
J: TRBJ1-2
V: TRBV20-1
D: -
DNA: TGCAGTGCCCCGACAAATCCTGGCTACACCTTC
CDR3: CSAPTNPGYTF

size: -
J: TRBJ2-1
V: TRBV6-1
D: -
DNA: TGTGCCAGCAGAAGGGACTGGAACAATGAGCAGTTCTTC
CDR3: CASRRDWNNEQFF

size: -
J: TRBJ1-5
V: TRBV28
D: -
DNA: TGTGCCAGCATTCGGGCGGGGGATCAGCCCCAGCATTTT
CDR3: CASIRAGDQPQHF

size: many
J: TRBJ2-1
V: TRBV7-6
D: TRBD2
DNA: TGTGCCAGCAGCATCCAACTAGCGACCTCCTACAATGAGCAGTTCTTC
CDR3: CASSIQLATSYNEQFF

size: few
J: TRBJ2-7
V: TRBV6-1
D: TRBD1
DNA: TGTGCCAGCAGTGCCCCGATGGGACAGACCTACGAGCAGTACTTC
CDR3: CASSAPMGQTYEQYF

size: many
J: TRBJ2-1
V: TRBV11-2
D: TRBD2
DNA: TGTGCCAGCAGCCGGGAGGGACTAGCGTTCGATGAGCAGTTCTTC
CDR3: CASSREGLAFDEQFF

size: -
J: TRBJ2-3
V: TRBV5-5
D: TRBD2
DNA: TGTGCCAGCAGCTTTGGCAGCGGGACCACAGATACGCAGTATTTT
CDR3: CASSFGSGTTDTQYF

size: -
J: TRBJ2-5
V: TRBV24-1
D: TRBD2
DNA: TGTGCCACCCTAAAAATCCCGGGACTAGCGGAAGAGACCCAGTACTTC
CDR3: CATLKIPGLAEETQYF

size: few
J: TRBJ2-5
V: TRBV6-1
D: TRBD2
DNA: TGTGCCAGCAGTCGGGGGGTAGCGAATCAAGAGACCCAGTACTTC
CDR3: CASSRGVANQETQYF

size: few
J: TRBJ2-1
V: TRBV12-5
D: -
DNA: TGTGCTAGTGGTTTGGGAGTACAGGATGGGGATGAGCAGTTCTTC
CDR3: CASGLGVQDGDEQFF

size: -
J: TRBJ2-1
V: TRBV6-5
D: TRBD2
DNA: TGTGCCAGCAGTTACGGGACTAGCAGTCATGAGCAGTTCTTC
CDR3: CASSYGTSSHEQFF

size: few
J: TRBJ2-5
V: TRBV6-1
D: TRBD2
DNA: TGTGCCAGCAGTTCCGAGCTAGCGGGAGTAGAAGAGACCCAGTACTTC
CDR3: CASSSELAGVEETQYF

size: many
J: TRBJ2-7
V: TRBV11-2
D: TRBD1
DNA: TGTGCCAGCAGCCACTTTACAGGGGGCCCTTACGAGCAGTACTTC
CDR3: CASSHFTGGPYEQYF

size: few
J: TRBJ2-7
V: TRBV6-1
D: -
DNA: TGTGCCAGCACCGAAGGATCCCACGAGCAGTACTTC
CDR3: CASTEGSHEQYF

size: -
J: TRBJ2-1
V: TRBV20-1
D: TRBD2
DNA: TGCAGTGCGGGCCCGGCTAGCGGGGGCCCAATGAGGCAGTTCTTC
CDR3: CSAGPASGGPMRQFF

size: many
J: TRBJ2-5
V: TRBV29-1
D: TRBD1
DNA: TGCAGCGTCGCAACAGGGGCTGGCGGGACCCAGTACTTC
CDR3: CSVATGAGGTQYF

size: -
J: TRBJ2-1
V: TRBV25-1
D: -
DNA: TGTGCCAGCAGTGAACGAATGGTGGGGTATGAGCAGTTCTTC
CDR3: CASSERMVGYEQFF

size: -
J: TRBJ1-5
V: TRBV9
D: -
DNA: TGTGCCAGCAGCGTAGATGGGGGGGATCTACCCCAGCATTTT
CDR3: CASSVDGGDLPQHF

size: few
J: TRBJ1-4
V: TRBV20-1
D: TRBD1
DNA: TGCAGTGCAAGGACAGGGGCTAATGAAAAACTGTTTTTT
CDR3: CSARTGANEKLFF

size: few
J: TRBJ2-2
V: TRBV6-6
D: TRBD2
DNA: TGTGCCAGCAGTTACTCGTCGGGAGGGCCCGCTGGCGGGGAGCTGTTTTTT
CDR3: CASSYSSGGPAGGELFF

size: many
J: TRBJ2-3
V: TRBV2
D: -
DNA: TGTGCCAGCAGTGAAGCGCTGAGGACAGATACGCAGTATTTT
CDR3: CASSEALRTDTQYF

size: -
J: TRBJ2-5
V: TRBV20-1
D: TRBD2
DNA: TGCAGTGCTAGTCAGTTGGCGGGGGGGCGAGAGACCCAGTACTTC
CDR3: CSASQLAGGRETQYF

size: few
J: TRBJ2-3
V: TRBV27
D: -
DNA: TGTGCCAGCAGTTTACCGAGAGGTCCGCAGTATTTT
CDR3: CASSLPRGPQYF

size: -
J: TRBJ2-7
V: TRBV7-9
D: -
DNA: TGTGCCAGCAGTAAACAGGGTCTCGAGCAGTACTTC
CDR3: CASSKQGLEQYF

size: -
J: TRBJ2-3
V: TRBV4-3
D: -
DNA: TGCGCCAGCAGCCCCTCTTCTAGGGCGAACACAGATACGCAGTATTTT
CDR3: CASSPSSRANTDTQYF

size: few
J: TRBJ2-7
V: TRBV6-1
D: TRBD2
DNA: TGTGCCAGCAGTGAACAGGCGGGAGGCTACGAGCAGTACTTC
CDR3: CASSEQAGGYEQYF

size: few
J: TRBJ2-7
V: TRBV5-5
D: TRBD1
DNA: TGTGCCAGCAGTTCTGGGGCCGGGACAGGGTCGTCCGAGCAGTACTTC
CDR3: CASSSGAGTGSSEQYF

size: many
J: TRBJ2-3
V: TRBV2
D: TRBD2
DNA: TGTGCCAGCAGTACACTGGCAGCGGGAGTAAATACGCAGTATTTT
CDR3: CASSTLAAGVNTQYF

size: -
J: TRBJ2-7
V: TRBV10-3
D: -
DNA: TGTGCCATCAGTGGGAACTCCTACGAGCAGTACTTC
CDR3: CAISGNSYEQYF

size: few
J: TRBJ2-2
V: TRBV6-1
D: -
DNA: TGTGCCAGCAGTCTACTCACAGAGAACACCGGGGAGCTGTTTTTT
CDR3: CASSLLTENTGELFF

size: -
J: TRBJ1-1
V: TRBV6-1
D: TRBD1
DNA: TGTGCCGGAAGACAGGGCCTGGGCACTGAAGCTTTCTTT
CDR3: CAGRQGLGTEAFF

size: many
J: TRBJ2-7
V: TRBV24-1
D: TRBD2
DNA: TGTGCCACCAGCCTTAGCGGGACCTACGAGCAGTACTTC
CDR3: CATSLSGTYEQYF

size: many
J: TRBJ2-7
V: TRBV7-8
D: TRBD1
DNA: TGTGCCAGCAGCGTGGACAGGGTTACCTACGAGCAGTACTTC
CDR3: CASSVDRVTYEQYF

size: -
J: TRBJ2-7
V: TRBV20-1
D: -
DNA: TGCAGTGCTACTAGCGTTTACGAGCAGTACTTC
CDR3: CSATSVYEQYF

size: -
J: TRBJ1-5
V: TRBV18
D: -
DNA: TGTGCCAGCTCGGGAGGGAATAGCAATCAGCCCCAGCATTTT
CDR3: CASSGGNSNQPQHF

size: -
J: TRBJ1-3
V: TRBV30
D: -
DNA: TGTGCCTGGAGTCCTTCGAGCTCTGGAAACACCATATATTTT
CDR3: CAWSPSSSGNTIYF

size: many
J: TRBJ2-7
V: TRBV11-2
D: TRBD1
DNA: TGTGCCAGCAGTCCGGGACAGGCTATGGTCTACGAGCAGTACTTC
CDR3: CASSPGQAMVYEQYF

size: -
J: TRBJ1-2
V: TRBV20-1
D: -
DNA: TGCAGTGCTAGAGACGACAAGAACTATGGCTACACCTTC
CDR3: CSARDDKNYGYTF

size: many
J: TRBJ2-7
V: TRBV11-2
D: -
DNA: TGTGCCAGCAGTCTCTACGAGCAGTACTTC
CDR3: CASSLYEQYF

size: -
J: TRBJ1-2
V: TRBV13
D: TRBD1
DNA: TGTGCCAGCAGCACCGGGGACAGTCTACCCTATGGCTACACCTTC
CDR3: CASSTGDSLPYGYTF

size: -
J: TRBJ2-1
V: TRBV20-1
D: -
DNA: TGCAGTGCTAGTAAGCCCGGAGGCAATGAGCAGTTCTTC
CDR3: CSASKPGGNEQFF